This T cell receptor (beta chain) was captured in a study of T-cell memory formation after mild COVID-19. Overall study: TCR clusters mostly belonged to single donors. The study's findings and limits: CD4/CD8 balance held among clones contracting day 15 to 85, and later expanders leaned CD4+.

The V segment lost 1 base and the J segment 4 bases; nucleotides outside the gene matches: 6. The CDR3 is 15 amino acids. CDR1 and CDR2 from the germline V gene are SEHNR and FQNEAQ (reference sequence). In TCRdb, the 5' RACE reads were re-called with MiXCR into one record per CDR3 protein. The table shows about 440,000 distinct CDR3 sequences, with 15% to 25% occurring only once. A note on this clonotype: Its cognate antigen is unknown.

The origin of this receptor is an adult woman who had mild COVID-19 (a few samples of this study predate the infection). Cell type and time point are not known. The sample comprised PBMCs or a T cell subset sorted from them (not recorded which). The rearrangement joins TRBV7-9 to TRBJ2-5; 7 bases are shared with TRBD1. Here the CDR3 reads CASSLGQGKGETQYF. The DNA of the CDR3 is TGTGCCAGCAGCTTAGGACAGGGAAAGGGAGAGACCCAGTACTTC.